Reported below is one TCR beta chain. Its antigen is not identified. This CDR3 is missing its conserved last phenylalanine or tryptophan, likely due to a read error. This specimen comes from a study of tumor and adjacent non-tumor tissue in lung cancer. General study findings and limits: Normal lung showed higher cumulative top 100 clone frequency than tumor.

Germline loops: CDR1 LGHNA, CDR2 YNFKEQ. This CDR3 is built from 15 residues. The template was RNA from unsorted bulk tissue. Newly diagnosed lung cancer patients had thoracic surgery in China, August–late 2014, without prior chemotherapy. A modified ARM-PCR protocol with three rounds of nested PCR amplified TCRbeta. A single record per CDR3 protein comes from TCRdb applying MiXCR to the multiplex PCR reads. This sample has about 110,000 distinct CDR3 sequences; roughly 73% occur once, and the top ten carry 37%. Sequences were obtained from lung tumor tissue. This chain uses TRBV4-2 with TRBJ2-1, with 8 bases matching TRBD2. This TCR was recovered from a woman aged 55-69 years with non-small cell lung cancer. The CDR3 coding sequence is TGTGCCATCAGCCCGGGGGGGAGCTCCTACAATGAGCAGTTCTCC. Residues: CAISPGGSSYNEQFS.